The subject of this entry is one TCR beta chain. All enrollees were about 18 to 95 years old and from approximately 24 US areas. Assignment of participants to cohorts was predicated upon participant-reported clinical history. The data belong to a study of blood T cell repertoires in COVID-19. Study-wide background: Some COVID-19 samples were acute and others convalescent; all came from the United States, Italy and Spain.

In germline, CDR1 is MNHEY, CDR2 SVGAGI. This CDR3 comprises 14 residues. Trimming removed 7 bases from V and 4 bases from J, with 15 bases in between. In the original processing: Estimates of nucleated cell counts were drawn from the amplification of reference gene primers. Assay: immunoSEQ multiplex PCR; the TCRdb copy retains only in-frame clones and omits some. From that table come the V and J calls and clone size; the DNA was used to work out D and trimming. The sample has almost 250,000 clones; 85% are singletons. Source material: PBMCs or T cells enriched from blood (not recorded which). The rearrangement links TRBV6-5 to TRBJ2-3; D possibly corresponds to TRBD2 (7 bases). The TCR originated in a woman aged 45-65 years with acute COVID-19. The CDR3, as DNA: TGTGCCAGCAAGATCGGGGGGCGGGCAGATACGCAGTATTTT. Translating it yields CASKIGGRADTQYF.